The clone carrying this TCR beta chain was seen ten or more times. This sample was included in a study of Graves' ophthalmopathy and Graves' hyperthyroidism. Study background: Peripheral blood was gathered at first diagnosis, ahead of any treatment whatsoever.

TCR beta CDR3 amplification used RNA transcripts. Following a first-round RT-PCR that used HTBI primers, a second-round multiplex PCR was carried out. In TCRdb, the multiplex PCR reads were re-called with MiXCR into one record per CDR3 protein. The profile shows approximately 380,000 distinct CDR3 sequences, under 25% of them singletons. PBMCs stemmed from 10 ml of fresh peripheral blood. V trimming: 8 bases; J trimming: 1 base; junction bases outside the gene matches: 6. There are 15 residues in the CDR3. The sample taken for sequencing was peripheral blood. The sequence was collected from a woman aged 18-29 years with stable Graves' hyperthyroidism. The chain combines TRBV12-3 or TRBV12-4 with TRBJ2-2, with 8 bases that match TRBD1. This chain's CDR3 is CASSWGTGNTGELFF. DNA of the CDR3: TGTGCCAGCTCTTGGGGGACAGGGAACACCGGGGAGCTGTTTTTT.